This T cell receptor beta chain was recovered during a study of post-analysis software for immune sequencing data. Concerning this clonotype itself: Its antigen remains unidentified.

Each TCR beta cDNA library carried unique molecular identifiers. The yield from roughly 1 to 10 million T cells was 500,000 or so cDNA molecules in total. TCRdb re-derived calls from the PCR reads in MiXCR, one entry per CDR3 protein. Of roughly 410,000 distinct CDR3 sequences listed, 30% to 45% are singletons. J lost 5 bases, V lost 5 bases, and 4 bases had no gene match. This CDR3 is built from 15 residues. Looked up from germline, CDR1 is MNHEY and CDR2 is SVGAGI. Regarding the study as a whole: By F measure, strong co-clustering occurred among samples prepared in the same batch. Relative to controls, patients had a handful of TRBV segments at higher frequency, with TRBV5-6, TRBV5-1 and TRBV20-1 among these. Versus controls, multiple sclerosis patients showed significantly lower diversity (normalized Chao1).

This clonotype was obtained from a girl between 10 and 17 years old with multiple sclerosis. The chain links TRBV6-5 to TRBJ2-1; TRBD2 aligns across 12 bases. Sequenced input: blood. The CDR3 DNA follows: TGTGCCAGCAGTAATCTAGCGGGGGGGCACAATGAGCAGTTCTTC. It codes for CASSNLAGGHNEQFF.